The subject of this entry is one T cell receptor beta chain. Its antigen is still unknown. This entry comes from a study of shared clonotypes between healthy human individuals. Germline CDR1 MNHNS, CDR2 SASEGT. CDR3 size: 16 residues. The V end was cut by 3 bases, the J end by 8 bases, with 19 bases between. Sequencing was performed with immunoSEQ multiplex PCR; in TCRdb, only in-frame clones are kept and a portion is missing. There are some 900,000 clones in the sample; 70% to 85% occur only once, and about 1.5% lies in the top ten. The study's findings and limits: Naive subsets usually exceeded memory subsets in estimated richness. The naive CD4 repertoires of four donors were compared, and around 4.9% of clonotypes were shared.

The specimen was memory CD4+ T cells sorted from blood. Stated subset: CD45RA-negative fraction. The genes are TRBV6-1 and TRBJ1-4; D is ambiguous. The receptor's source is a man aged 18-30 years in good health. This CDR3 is CASSEKLSSTGEKLFF. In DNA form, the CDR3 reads TGTGCCAGCAGTGAGAAACTTTCCTCGACGGGAGAAAAACTGTTTTTT.